The 2 T cell receptor beta chains below all came from one sample that was sequenced in a study of technical replicates of blood from a few donors. Using immunoSEQ multiplex PCR, the repertoire was profiled, and TCRdb retains in-frame clones only, with some absent. The table records 70,000 to 80,000 clones, roughly 90% of them present only once. The sequenced sample was T cells isolated from PBMCs. These TCRs come from a human donor in good health.

The chain carries TRBV5-4 and TRBJ2-5; D gene ambiguous. The CDR3 has 14 amino acids. With 1 base removed from V and 2 bases from J, the gap between germline ends came to 9 bases. Germline CDR1 is SGHNT and CDR2 is YYREEE (reference sequence). CDR3 DNA sequence: TGTGCCAGCAGCTTGAGTAGACATCAAGAGACCCAGTACTTC. Its protein product is CASSLSRHQETQYF.

The chain recombines TRBV6-1 with TRBJ1-1, with no clear D. The CDR3 totals 19 residues. Trimming shortened V by 3 bases and J by 0 bases, and 23 bases separated the two germline ends. CDR1 is MNHNS and CDR2 is SASEGT in the germline V gene. This CDR3 is CASSDLAAEHIYMNTEAFF. The CDR3 region has the DNA TGTGCCAGCAGTGATCTAGCGGCAGAGCATATTTACATGAACACTGAAGCTTTCTTT.